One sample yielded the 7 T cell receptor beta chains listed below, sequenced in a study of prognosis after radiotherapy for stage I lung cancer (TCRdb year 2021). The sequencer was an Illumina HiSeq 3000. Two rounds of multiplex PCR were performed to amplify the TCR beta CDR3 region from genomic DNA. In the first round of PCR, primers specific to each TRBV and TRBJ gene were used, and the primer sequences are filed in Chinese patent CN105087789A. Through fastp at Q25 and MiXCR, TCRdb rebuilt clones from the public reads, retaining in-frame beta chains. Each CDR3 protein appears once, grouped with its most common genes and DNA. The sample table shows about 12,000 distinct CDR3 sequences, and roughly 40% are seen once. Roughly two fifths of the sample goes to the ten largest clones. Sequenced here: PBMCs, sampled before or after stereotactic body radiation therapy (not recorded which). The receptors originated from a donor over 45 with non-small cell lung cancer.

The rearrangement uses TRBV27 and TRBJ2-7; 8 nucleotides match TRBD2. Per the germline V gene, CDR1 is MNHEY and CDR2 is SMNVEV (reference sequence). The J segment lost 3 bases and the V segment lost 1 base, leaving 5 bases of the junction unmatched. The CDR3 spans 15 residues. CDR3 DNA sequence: TGTGCCAGCAGTTTATTGTTCGGGAGGGACTACGAGCAGTACTTC. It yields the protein CASSLLFGRDYEQYF.

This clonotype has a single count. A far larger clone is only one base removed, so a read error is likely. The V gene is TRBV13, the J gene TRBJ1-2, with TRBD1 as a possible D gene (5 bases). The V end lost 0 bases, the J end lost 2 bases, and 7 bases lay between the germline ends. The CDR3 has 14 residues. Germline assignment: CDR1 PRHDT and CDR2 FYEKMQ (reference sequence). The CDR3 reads CASSLGSGNYGYTF. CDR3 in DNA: TGTGCCAGCAGCTTAGGATCAGGGAACTATGGCTACACCTTC.

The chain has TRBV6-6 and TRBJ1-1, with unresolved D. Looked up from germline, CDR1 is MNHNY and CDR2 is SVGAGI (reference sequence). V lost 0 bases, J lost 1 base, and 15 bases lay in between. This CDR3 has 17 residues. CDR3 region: CASSYSSSAGSNTEAFF. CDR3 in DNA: TGTGCCAGCAGTTACTCGAGTTCGGCGGGATCGAACACTGAAGCTTTCTTT.

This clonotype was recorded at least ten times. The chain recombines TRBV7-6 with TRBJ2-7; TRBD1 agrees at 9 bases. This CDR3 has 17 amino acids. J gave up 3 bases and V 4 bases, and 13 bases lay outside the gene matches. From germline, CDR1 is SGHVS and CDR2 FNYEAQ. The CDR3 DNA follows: TGTGCCAGCAGCTCGATCCTGGGACAGGGTCATTACTACGAGCAGTACTTC. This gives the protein CASSSILGQGHYYEQYF.

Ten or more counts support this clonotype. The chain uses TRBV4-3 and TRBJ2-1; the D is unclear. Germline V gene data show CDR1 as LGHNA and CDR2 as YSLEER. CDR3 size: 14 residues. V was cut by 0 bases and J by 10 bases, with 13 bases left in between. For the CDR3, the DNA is TGCGCCAGCAGCCAAGAAATCGGAGTCCAAGAGCAGTTCTTC. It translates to CASSQEIGVQEQFF.

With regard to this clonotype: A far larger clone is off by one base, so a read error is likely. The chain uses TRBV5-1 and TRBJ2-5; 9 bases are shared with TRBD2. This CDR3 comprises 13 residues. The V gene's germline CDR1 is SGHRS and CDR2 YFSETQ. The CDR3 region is CASILPAGGRPFF. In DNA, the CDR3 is TGCGCCAGCATCTTGCCAGCGGGGGGTAGGCCGTTCTTC.

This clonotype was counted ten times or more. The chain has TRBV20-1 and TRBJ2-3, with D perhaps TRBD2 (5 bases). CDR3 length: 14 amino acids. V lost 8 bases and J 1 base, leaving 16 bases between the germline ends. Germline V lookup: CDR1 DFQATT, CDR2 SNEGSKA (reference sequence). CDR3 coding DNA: TGCAGTAGACGGGCGGGCGACGGCACAGATACGCAGTATTTT. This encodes CSRRAGDGTDTQYF.